What follows is one TCR beta chain and its context. Its antigen is not yet known. Nothing much larger sits one base from this clone, and base qualities are not available. From V the trimming removes 2 bases and from J it removes 7 bases, while the gene matches leave 5 bases of the junction unaccounted for. The CDR1 and CDR2 encoded by the germline V gene (reference sequence) are SEHNR and FQNEAQ. The CDR3, cysteine through phenylalanine, is 14 amino acids long. The CDR3 DNA has 42 bases and is translated from base 1. The entry originates in a study of blood T cell repertoires in COVID-19 (dated by TCRdb to about 2020). Background on the whole study: Collaborator samples came from the United States, Italy and Spain and covered acute and convalescent phases of COVID-19. The sample metadata nearly always contained a de-identified subject ID, COVID-19 status, age in years and sex. A freely available public database, intended as a resource for researchers studying the immune response to SARS-CoV-2, is where the repertoires were released. Where available, HLA class I and class II types were obtained from metadata supplied by the sample provider rather than from assay-based typing. The prospective study material was composed of cDNA or gDNA derived from T cells, B-cell-depleted T cells, or PBMCs. The samples were drawn from two sources: the first 160 participants of the ongoing ImmuneRACE study, and 1,000 to 1,500 subjects contributed by 6 global collaborators. Deeply sampled blood TCRbeta repertoires from subjects exposed to, actively infected with, or recovered from COVID-19 were included in the dataset. Results the study describes overall, beyond this receptor: How much clinical and demographic metadata was included differed by source and by participant, and the metadata was provided uncurated.

The immunoSEQ Assay, a bias-controlled multiplex PCR, was used to amplify TCRbeta CDR3 regions from genomic DNA. The authors processed their data as follows. The number of nucleated cells in each sample was estimated from the amplification of reference gene primers within the assay. To quantify the absolute abundance of each unique TCRbeta CDR3 rearrangement, sequence reads were collapsed and filtered. For each sample, productive Simpson clonality was calculated as the square root of Simpson's diversity index across productive rearrangements. TCRdb stores this immuneACCESS table with in-frame sequences only. Part of the clones is absent; in the studies checked, under half of the shortfall reflects unresolved V genes, and no reason is known for the rest. The DNA gave D and trimming, while V, J and clone size come from that table. The sample table contains roughly 65,000 clones; only one count was recorded for roughly 73% of them. The ten most abundant clones make up more than 40% of the sample.

The collaborating institutions used their own protocols to collect whole blood in K2EDTA tubes. For TCRbeta analysis, collaborators shipped samples as frozen whole blood, isolated PBMCs, or DNA extracted from either of those sample types. The TCR was taken from a human donor in a cohort sampled during active COVID-19. The chain links TRBV7-9 with TRBJ2-1; 7 bases in between match TRBD1. Source material: peripheral blood. The CDR3 here reads CASSLWTGPNEQFF. The base sequence is TGTGCCAGCAGCTTATGGACAGGTCCTAATGAGCAGTTCTTC.